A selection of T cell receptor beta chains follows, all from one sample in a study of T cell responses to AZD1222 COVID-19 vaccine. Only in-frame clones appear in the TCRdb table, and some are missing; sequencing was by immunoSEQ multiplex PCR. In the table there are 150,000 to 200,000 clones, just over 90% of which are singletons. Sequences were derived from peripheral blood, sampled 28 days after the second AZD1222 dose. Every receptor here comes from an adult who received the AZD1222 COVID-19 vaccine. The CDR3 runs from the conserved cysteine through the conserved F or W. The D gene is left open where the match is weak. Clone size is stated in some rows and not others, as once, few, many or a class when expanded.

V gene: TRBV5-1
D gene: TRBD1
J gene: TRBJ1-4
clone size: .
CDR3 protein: CASSPGQVHEKLFF
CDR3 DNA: TGCGCCAGCAGCCCAGGACAGGTTCACGAAAAACTGTTTTTT

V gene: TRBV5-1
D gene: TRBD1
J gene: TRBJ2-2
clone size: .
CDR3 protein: CASSLTGTGDPGELFF
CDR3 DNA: TGCGCCAGCAGCTTGACCGGGACAGGGGATCCCGGGGAGCTGTTTTTT

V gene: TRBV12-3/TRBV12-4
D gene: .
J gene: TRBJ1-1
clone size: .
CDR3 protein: CASSERGESEAFF
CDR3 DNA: TGTGCCAGCAGTGAAAGGGGAGAATCTGAAGCTTTCTTT

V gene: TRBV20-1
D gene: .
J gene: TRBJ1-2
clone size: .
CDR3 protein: CSASHLWGNYGYTF
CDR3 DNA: TGCAGTGCTAGTCATCTCTGGGGAAACTATGGCTACACCTTC

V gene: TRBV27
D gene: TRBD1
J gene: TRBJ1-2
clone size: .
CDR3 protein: CASSFWDRGDYYGYTF
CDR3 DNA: TGTGCCAGCAGTTTCTGGGACAGAGGAGACTACTATGGCTACACCTTC

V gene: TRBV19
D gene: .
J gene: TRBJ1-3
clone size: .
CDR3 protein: CASSTPGELSGNTIYF
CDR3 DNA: TGTGCCAGTAGTACCCCCGGGGAGCTCTCTGGAAACACCATATATTTT

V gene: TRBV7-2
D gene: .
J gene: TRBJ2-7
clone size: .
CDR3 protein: CASSLATGVSYEQYF
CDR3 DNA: TGTGCCAGCAGCTTGGCGACAGGCGTCTCCTACGAGCAGTACTTC

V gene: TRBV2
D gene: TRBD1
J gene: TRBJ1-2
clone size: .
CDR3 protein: CASRGTGGVYGYTF
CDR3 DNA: TGTGCCAGCAGGGGGACAGGGGGCGTCTATGGCTACACCTTC

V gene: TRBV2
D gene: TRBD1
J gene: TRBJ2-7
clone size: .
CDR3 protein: CASRTGEGYEQYF
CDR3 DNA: TGTGCCAGCAGGACAGGGGAAGGGTACGAGCAGTACTTC

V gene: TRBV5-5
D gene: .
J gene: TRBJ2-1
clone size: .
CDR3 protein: CASSFRGDSYNEQFF
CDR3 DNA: TGTGCCAGCAGCTTCAGAGGGGACTCCTACAATGAGCAGTTCTTC

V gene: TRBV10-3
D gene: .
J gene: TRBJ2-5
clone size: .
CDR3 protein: CAISDRRETQYF
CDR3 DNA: TGTGCCATCAGTGACAGGAGAGAGACCCAGTACTTC

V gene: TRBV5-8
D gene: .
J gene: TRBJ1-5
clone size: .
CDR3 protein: CASSLWGDSRGNQPQHF
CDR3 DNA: TGTGCCAGCAGCTTGTGGGGGGACTCACGGGGGAATCAGCCCCAGCATTTT

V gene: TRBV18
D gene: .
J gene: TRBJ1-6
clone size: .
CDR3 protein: CASSPGGSSPLHF
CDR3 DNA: TGTGCCAGCTCACCAGGAGGGAGTTCACCCCTCCACTTT

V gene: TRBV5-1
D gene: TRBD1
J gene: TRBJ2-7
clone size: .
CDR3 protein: CASSSGSRDRGAYEQYF
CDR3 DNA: TGCGCCAGCAGCTCGGGAAGTAGGGACAGGGGGGCCTACGAGCAGTACTTC

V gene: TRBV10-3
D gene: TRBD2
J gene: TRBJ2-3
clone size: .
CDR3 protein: CATKVGGGGTDTQYF
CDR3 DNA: TGTGCCACCAAGGTTGGCGGGGGAGGGACAGATACGCAGTATTTT

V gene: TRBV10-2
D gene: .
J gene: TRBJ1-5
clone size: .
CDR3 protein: CASSGDSNQPQHF
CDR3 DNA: TGCGCCAGCAGTGGGGATAGCAATCAGCCCCAGCATTTT

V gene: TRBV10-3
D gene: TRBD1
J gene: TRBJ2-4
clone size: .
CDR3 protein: CAIRGQGTENIQYF
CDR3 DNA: TGTGCCATCAGGGGACAGGGTACTGAAAACATTCAGTACTTC

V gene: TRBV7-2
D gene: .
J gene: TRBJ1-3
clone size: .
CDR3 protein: CASGGYTSGNTIYF
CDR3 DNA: TGTGCCAGCGGAGGCTACACCTCTGGAAACACCATATATTTT

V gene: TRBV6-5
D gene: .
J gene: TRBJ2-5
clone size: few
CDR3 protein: CASSYSSGAGTQYF
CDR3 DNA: TGTGCCAGCAGTTACTCGTCCGGGGCAGGGACCCAGTACTTC

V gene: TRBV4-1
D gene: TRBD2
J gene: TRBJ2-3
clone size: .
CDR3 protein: CASSRTGGAVTDTQYF
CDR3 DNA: TGCGCCAGCAGCCGTACGGGGGGGGCGGTCACAGATACGCAGTATTTT

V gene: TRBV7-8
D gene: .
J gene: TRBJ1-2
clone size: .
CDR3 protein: CASSLGRANYGYTF
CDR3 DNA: TGTGCCAGCAGCTTAGGCAGGGCTAACTATGGCTACACCTTC

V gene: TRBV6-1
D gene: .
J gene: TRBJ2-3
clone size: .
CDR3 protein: CASSDGERDTQYF
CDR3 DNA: TGTGCCAGCAGTGATGGCGAGAGAGATACGCAGTATTTT

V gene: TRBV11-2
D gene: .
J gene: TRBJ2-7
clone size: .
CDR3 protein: CASSLSPYEQYF
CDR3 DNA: TGTGCCAGCAGCTTATCCCCCTACGAGCAGTACTTC

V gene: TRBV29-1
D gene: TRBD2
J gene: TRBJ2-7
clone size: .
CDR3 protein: CSVALTSGGAREQYF
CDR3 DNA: TGCAGCGTTGCTTTGACTAGCGGGGGGGCCCGGGAGCAGTACTTC

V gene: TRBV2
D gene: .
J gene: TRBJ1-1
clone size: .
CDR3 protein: CASMAGTGAFF
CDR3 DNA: TGTGCCAGCATGGCAGGCACGGGAGCTTTCTTT

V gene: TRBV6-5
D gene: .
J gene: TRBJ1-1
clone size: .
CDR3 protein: CASTIEGGTTEAFF
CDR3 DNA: TGTGCCAGCACCATCGAAGGGGGAACCACTGAAGCTTTCTTT

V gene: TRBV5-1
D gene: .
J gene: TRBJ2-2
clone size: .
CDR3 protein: CASSLVGSTGELFF
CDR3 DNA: TGCGCCAGCAGCTTGGTAGGGAGCACCGGGGAGCTGTTTTTT

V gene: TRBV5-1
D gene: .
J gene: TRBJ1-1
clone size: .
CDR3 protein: CASSLDRESTEAFF
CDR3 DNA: TGCGCCAGCAGCTTGGACAGGGAGAGCACTGAAGCTTTCTTT

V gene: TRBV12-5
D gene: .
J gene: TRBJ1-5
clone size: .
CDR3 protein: CASGPLGGRRDQPQHF
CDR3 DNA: TGTGCTAGTGGTCCCCTAGGGGGGCGAAGGGATCAGCCCCAGCATTTT

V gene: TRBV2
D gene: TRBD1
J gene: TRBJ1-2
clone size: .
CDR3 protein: CASRQPDRRYGYTF
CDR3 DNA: TGTGCCAGCAGGCAACCGGACAGGAGGTATGGCTACACCTTC

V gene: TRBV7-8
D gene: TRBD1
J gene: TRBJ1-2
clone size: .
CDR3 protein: CASSRDRENDYTF
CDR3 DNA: TGTGCCAGCAGCCGGGACAGGGAAAACGACTACACCTTC

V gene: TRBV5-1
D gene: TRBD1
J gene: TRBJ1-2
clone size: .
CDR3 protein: CASSGGGGPSRGYTF
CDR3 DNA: TGCGCCAGCAGCGGCGGAGGGGGCCCGTCGAGGGGCTACACCTTC

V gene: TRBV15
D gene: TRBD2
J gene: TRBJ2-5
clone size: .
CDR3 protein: CATRGEGDQETQYF
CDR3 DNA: TGTGCCACCCGTGGGGAGGGTGATCAAGAGACCCAGTACTTC

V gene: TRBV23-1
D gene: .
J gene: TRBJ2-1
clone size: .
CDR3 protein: CASSQDATGNTYSYNEQFF
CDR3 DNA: TGCGCCAGCAGTCAAGACGCCACAGGGAATACTTACTCCTACAATGAGCAGTTCTTC

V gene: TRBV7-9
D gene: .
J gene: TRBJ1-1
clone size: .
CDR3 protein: CASSLYLGNTEAFF
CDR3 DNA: TGTGCCAGCAGCTTATACCTAGGGAACACTGAAGCTTTCTTT

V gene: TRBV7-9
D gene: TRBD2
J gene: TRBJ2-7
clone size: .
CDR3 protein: CASSLGSSGGYEQYF
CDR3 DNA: TGTGCCAGCAGCTTAGGCAGTAGCGGGGGCTACGAGCAGTACTTC

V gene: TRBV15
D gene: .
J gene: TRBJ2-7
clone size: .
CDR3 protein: CATSRGMGMSYEQYF
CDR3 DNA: TGTGCCACCAGCAGGGGTATGGGGATGTCCTACGAGCAGTACTTC

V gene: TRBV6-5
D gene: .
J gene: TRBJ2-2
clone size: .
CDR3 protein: CASSYQLTGAGGELFF
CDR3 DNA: TGTGCCAGCAGTTACCAACTAACGGGGGCTGGGGGGGAGCTGTTTTTT

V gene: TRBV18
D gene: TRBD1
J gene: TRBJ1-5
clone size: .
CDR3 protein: CASSPDDRGLDQPQHF
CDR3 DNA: TGTGCCAGCTCACCAGACGACAGGGGACTGGATCAGCCCCAGCATTTT

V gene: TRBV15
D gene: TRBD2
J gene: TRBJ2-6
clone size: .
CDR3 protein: CATRISGVLSGANVLTF
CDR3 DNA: TGTGCCACCAGGATTAGCGGGGTCCTCTCTGGGGCCAACGTCCTGACTTTC

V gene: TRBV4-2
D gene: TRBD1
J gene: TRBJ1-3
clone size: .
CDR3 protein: CASSQEAGGSIKGNTIYF
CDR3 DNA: TGTGCCAGCAGCCAAGAGGCAGGGGGATCAATAAAGGGAAACACCATATATTTT

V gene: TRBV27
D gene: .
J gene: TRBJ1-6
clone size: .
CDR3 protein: CASSLSATSSYNSPLHF
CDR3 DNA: TGTGCCAGCAGTTTATCGGCTACTAGCTCCTATAATTCACCCCTCCACTTT

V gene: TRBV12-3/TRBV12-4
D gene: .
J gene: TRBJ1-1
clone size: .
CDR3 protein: CASTAGNIEAFF
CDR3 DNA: TGTGCCAGCACCGCAGGGAATATTGAAGCTTTCTTT

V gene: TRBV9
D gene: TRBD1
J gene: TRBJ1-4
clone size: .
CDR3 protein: CASSDDRGSEKLFF
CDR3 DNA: TGTGCCAGCAGCGATGACAGGGGGAGTGAAAAACTGTTTTTT

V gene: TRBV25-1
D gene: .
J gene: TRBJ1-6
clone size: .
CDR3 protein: CASSTQGPHNSPLHF
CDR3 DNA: TGTGCCAGCAGTACCCAGGGGCCCCATAATTCACCCCTCCACTTT

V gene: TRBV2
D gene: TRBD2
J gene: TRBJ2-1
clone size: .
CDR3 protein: CASSPIRLAGPNEQFF
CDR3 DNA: TGTGCCAGCAGTCCTATACGACTAGCGGGGCCCAATGAGCAGTTCTTC

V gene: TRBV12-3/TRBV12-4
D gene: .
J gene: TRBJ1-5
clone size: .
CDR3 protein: CASSLNGKQPQHF
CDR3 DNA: TGTGCCAGCAGTTTAAATGGGAAACAGCCCCAGCATTTT

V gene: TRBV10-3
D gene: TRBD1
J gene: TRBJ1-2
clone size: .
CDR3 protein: CAISETKNRGEGGYTF
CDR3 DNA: TGTGCCATCAGTGAGACGAAAAACAGGGGCGAGGGTGGCTACACCTTC

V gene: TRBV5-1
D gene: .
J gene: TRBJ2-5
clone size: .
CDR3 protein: CASSLDRPYQETQYF
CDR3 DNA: TGCGCCAGCAGCTTGGATAGACCGTACCAAGAGACCCAGTACTTC

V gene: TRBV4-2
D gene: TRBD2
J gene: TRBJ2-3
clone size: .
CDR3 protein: CASSQVGRGGTDTQYF
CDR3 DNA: TGTGCCAGCAGCCAAGTGGGGCGGGGGGGCACAGATACGCAGTATTTT

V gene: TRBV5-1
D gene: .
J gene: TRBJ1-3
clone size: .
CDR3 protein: CASSLGTAGNTIYF
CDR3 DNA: TGCGCCAGCAGCTTGGGGACAGCTGGAAACACCATATATTTT